These 12 T cell receptor beta chains were all obtained from the same sample, sequenced in a study of shared clonotypes between healthy human individuals. TCRdb keeps only in-frame clones here, not all; method: immunoSEQ multiplex PCR. Here the sample spans 2 million to 2.5 million clones, roughly 91% being singletons. CD45RO-negative CD8 cells positively selected for CCR7 made up the naive population, which excluded terminally differentiated effector memory CD45RA+ cells. Sequenced input: naive CD8+ T cells from PBMCs. The origin of the receptors is a man between 18 and 35 years old in good health. Some clones in this sample may be carry-over from other donors' samples.

V is TRBV7-9 and J is TRBJ1-1, with a possible D match to TRBD1 (5 bases). V lost 3 bases and J 11 bases, leaving 16 bases between the germline ends. The CDR3 extends over 13 amino acids. CDR1 SEHNR and CDR2 FQNEAQ come from the germline V gene (reference sequence). The CDR3 region is CASSFVLGVEAFF. The CDR3, as DNA: TGTGCCAGCAGCTTCGTTTTGGGGGTTGAGGCTTTCTTT.

The chain employs TRBV7-2 and TRBJ2-3; 12 nucleotides agree with TRBD2. Germline V gene data show CDR1 as SGHTA and CDR2 as FQGNSA. The CDR3 has 19 residues. Trimming at V came to 0 bases and at J to 1 base, leaving 8 bases not matched to a gene. Here the CDR3 DNA reads TGTGCCAGCAGCTTAGCGGCTAGCGGGAGGGCCTTAGGCACAGATACGCAGTATTTT. Translation: CASSLAASGRALGTDTQYF.

The chain links TRBV28 to TRBJ2-1, with a weak D call TRBD2 (6 bases). V lost 8 bases to trimming and J lost 9 bases, with 17 bases between them. CDR1 MDHEN and CDR2 SYDVKM come from the germline V gene. This CDR3 spans 13 amino acids. CDR3 sequence reads: CASGPGGTPEQFF. CDR3 bases: TGTGCCAGCGGACCTGGGGGGACGCCTGAGCAGTTCTTC.

V gene TRBV7-6 combines with J gene TRBJ2-7; 9 positions match TRBD1. V shed 6 bases, J shed 4 bases, and the junction held 10 bases outside the gene matches. The CDR3 contains 15 residues. CDR1 and CDR2 from the germline V gene are SGHVS and FNYEAQ. The CDR3 nucleotides read TGTGCCAGCAGTCCCGTTGGGACAGGGAGGTACGAGCAGTACTTC. Protein sequence: CASSPVGTGRYEQYF. The full variable domain, its missing parts supplied by reference TRBV7-6 and TRBJ2-7, is GAGVSQSPRYKVTKRGQDVALRCDPISGHVSLYWYRQALGQGPEFLTYFNYEAQQDKSGLPNDRFSAERPEGSISTLTIQRTEQRDSAMYRCASSPVGTGRYEQYFGPGTRLTVT.

Comment on this clone: In the same sample, other DNA sequences code for this CDR3. The chain couples TRBV28 to TRBJ2-2; D gene uncertain. The CDR3 has 14 amino acids. CDR1 is MDHEN and CDR2 is SYDVKM in the germline V gene. Trimming left V 2 bases short and J 1 base short, with 5 bases between. The chain's CDR3 is CASSLTGNTGELFF. CDR3 sequence (DNA): TGTGCCAGCAGTTTAACGGGGAACACCGGGGAGCTGTTTTTT. The variable domain in full, completed from reference TRBV28 and TRBJ2-2, reads DVKVTQSSRYLVKRTGEKVFLECVQDMDHENMFWYRQDPGLGLRLIYFSYDVKMKEKGDIPEGYSVSREKKERFSLILESASTNQTSMYLCASSLTGNTGELFFGEGSRLTVL.

The chain carries TRBV11-3 and TRBJ2-3, with a possible D match to TRBD2 (6 bases). Germline CDR1 is SGHNT and CDR2 is YENEEA. Trimming pared 6 bases from V and 0 bases from J, leaving 19 bases between. The CDR3 sequence is 17 residues long. CDR3 amino acids: CASSDHSEGISTDTQYF. The CDR3 bases are TGTGCCAGCAGTGATCACTCGGAGGGAATTAGCACAGATACGCAGTATTTT.

The V gene is TRBV4-1, the J gene TRBJ2-7; D gene uncertain. Trimming cost V 0 bases and J 5 bases, with 8 bases left between them. The germline V gene has CDR1 MGHRA and CDR2 YSYEKL. The length of the CDR3 is 13 residues. The CDR3 DNA reads as TGCGCCAGCAGCCAAGAGGGCGGAAACGAGCAGTACTTC. Its translation: CASSQEGGNEQYF.

In its sample, this clone was seen once. The CDR3 sequence is CSVEKTGVGYYGYTF. CDR3 DNA sequence: TGCAGCGTTGAGAAGACAGGAGTCGGATACTATGGCTACACCTTC. V and J are TRBV29-1 and TRBJ1-2, with D perhaps matching TRBD1 (6 bases). Germline CDR1 and CDR2: SQVTM and ANQGSEA. This CDR3 is built from 15 residues. V was cut by 3 bases and J by 3 bases, with 17 bases left in between.

This chain links TRBV27 with TRBJ1-2, with a tentative D call TRBD1 (6 bases). CDR3 length: 14 residues. Per the germline V gene, CDR1 is MNHEY and CDR2 is SMNVEV (reference sequence). V lost 6 bases, J lost 3 bases, and 14 bases lay in between. The CDR3 spells CASRGGHLDYGYTF. CDR3 nucleotides: TGTGCCAGCAGGGGGGGGCATCTAGACTATGGCTACACCTTC.

The J gene is TRBJ2-1, the V gene TRBV7-9; 10 nucleotides align to TRBD1. The germline V gene encodes CDR1 SEHNR and CDR2 FQNEAQ (reference sequence). This CDR3 is built from 15 residues. V was pared by 3 bases and J by 8 bases, with 7 bases of the junction left unmatched. The CDR3 DNA sequence: TGTGCCAGCAGCTTCAGGACAGGGGGTATTCATGAGCAGTTCTTC. Protein: CASSFRTGGIHEQFF.

The chain couples TRBV27 to TRBJ2-1; no definite D call. Germline-derived CDR1 and CDR2 are MNHEY and SMNVEV (reference sequence). V was shortened by 1 base and J by 0 bases, with 10 bases between the two germline ends. The CDR3 is made up of 16 amino acids. The CDR3 coding sequence is TGTGCCAGCAGTTTATTCCCCCGGAGCTCCTACAATGAGCAGTTCTTC. Translation: CASSLFPRSSYNEQFF.

The genes are TRBV4-3 and TRBJ2-7; tentatively, D is TRBD1 (6 bases). V lost 2 bases, J lost 5 bases, and 16 bases lay in between. Germline values: CDR1 LGHNA, CDR2 YSLEER. The CDR3 consists of 15 residues. Here the CDR3 DNA reads TGCGCCAGCAGCCAATTCCTGACAGGTTTAGACGAGCAGTACTTC. It yields the protein CASSQFLTGLDEQYF.